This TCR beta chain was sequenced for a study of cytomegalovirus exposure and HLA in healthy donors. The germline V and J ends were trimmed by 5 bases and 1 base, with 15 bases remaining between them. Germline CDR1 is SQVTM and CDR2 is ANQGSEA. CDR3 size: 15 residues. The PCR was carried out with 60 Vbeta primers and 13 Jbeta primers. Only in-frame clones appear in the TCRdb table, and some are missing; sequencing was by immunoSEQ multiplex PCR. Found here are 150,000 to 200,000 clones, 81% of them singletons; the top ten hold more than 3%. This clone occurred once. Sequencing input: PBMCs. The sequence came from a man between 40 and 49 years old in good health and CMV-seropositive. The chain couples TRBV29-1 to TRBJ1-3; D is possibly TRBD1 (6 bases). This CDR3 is CSVQNPGVSGNTIYF. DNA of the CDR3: TGCAGCGTTCAAAACCCAGGGGTTTCTGGAAACACCATATATTTT.